The rows below give T cell receptor beta chains drawn from one sample of a study of blood T cell repertoires in COVID-19. Libraries were prepared by immunoSEQ multiplex PCR; TCRdb keeps only in-frame clonotypes and omits some of them. The sample carries approximately 260,000 clones, about nine tenths recorded once. The sample was peripheral blood. The receptor set was obtained from a man in his sixties who had recovered from COVID-19. The CDR3 runs from the conserved cysteine through the conserved F or W. D genes are given only for firm matches. Clone size is not always given. Where it is, it says once, few, many or a class for expanded clones.

j_call clone_size v_call d_call cdr3_nt cdr3_aa
TRBJ2-2 once TRBV5-1 TRBD1 TGCGCCAGCAGCCCACCGACAGGGACCAACACCGGGGAGCTGTTTTTT CASSPPTGTNTGELFF
TRBJ2-7 - TRBV10-3 - TGTGCCATAGGGGACTACGAGCAGTACTTC CAIGDYEQYF
TRBJ1-3 - TRBV11-2 - TGTGCCAGCAGTTCCATTGGAAACACCATATATTTT CASSSIGNTIYF
TRBJ1-6 - TRBV19 - TGTGCCAGTAGTATGGGGGCAGGAACTTACTATAATTCACCCCTCCACTTT CASSMGAGTYYNSPLHF
TRBJ2-7 - TRBV2 TRBD1 TGTGCCAGCAATGACAGGGGATCCTCCTACGAGCAGTACTTC CASNDRGSSYEQYF
TRBJ1-5 few TRBV19 - TGTGCCAGTAGGTGGCAGGCTAATCAGCCCCAGCATTTT CASRWQANQPQHF
TRBJ2-1 - TRBV14 - TGTGCCAGCACCCACCAGGGATGGGATGAGCAGTTCTTC CASTHQGWDEQFF
TRBJ1-4 few TRBV2 TRBD1 TGTGCCAGCAGATTTATACAGGGGGAGAAACTGTTTTTT CASRFIQGEKLFF
TRBJ2-1 once TRBV9 TRBD1 TGTGCCAGCAGCGGGGACAGGGGAAGTGAGCAGTTCTTC CASSGDRGSEQFF
TRBJ1-2 - TRBV3-1/TRBV3-2 TRBD1 TGTGCCAGCAGCCAAGCGGACAGGGGGGCTGGTGGCTACACCTTC CASSQADRGAGGYTF
TRBJ2-2 - TRBV30 TRBD1 TGTGCCTGGGGGACAGGTCACACCGGGGAGCTGTTTTTT CAWGTGHTGELFF
TRBJ1-4 - TRBV6-6 TRBD1 TGTGCCAGCAGTTCGACAGGGGGCCTTGGTGGGGAAAAACTGTTTTTT CASSSTGGLGGEKLFF
TRBJ1-3 - TRBV11-2 TRBD1 TGTGCCAGCAGCCCCGGACAGGGCGGAAACACCATATATTTT CASSPGQGGNTIYF
TRBJ1-5 few TRBV27 - TGTGCCAGCAGTTTCAAGGGAGGGGTCCAGCCCCAGCATTTT CASSFKGGVQPQHF
TRBJ2-4 - TRBV6-5 - TGTGCCAGCAGTTGGGCAGGGGTCACAAACATTCAGTACTTC CASSWAGVTNIQYF
TRBJ2-1 - TRBV5-4 TRBD2 TGTGCCAGCAGCTTTAGCGGGGTGAGCTCCTACAATGAGCAGTTCTTC CASSFSGVSSYNEQFF
TRBJ1-2 - TRBV7-2 - TGTGCCAGCAGCTTAGAACACAGGTTTTCCTATGGCTACACCTTC CASSLEHRFSYGYTF
TRBJ2-7 - TRBV6-5 TRBD1 TGTGCCAGCGCTGTACAGGGGGAGTCCTACGAGCAGTACTTC CASAVQGESYEQYF
TRBJ2-7 - TRBV27 - TGTGCCAGCAGTTCCCGACAGGTTCCCCATTACGAGCAGTACTTC CASSSRQVPHYEQYF
TRBJ1-1 - TRBV5-1 - TGCGCCAGCAGCTTGGGTCCCCCGGTGGAAGCTTTCTTT CASSLGPPVEAFF
TRBJ2-7 - TRBV15 TRBD1 TGTGCCACCAGCAGGGGGACAGAACCCTACGAGCAGTACTTC CATSRGTEPYEQYF
TRBJ2-2 - TRBV11-2 - TGTGCCAGCACCCACGGGGGACTGAACACCGGGGAGCTGTTTTTT CASTHGGLNTGELFF
TRBJ1-2 - TRBV24-1 - TGTGCCACCTCAAATAACTATGGCTACACCTTC CATSNNYGYTF
TRBJ2-2 - TRBV6-5 TRBD1 TGTGCCAGCAGCGTACAGGGGATCCCCGGGGAGCTGTTTTTT CASSVQGIPGELFF
TRBJ1-3 once TRBV6-5 TRBD1 TGTGCCAGCAGCGACAGGGGCATCTCTGGAAACACCATATATTTT CASSDRGISGNTIYF
TRBJ2-5 - TRBV6-4 TRBD2 TGTGCCAGCATCCTCCGGCGGGGGTCGCGGGGGACCCAGTACTTC CASILRRGSRGTQYF
TRBJ1-5 - TRBV10-3 TRBD1 TGTGCCATCAAACAGGGGCCTAATCAGCCCCAGCATTTT CAIKQGPNQPQHF
TRBJ1-2 - TRBV10-3 - TGTGCCATCAGTCCAGATTACTATGGCTACACCTTC CAISPDYYGYTF
TRBJ2-3 - TRBV5-1 TRBD2 TGCGCCAGCGGCGGGGGGGCGGGCACAGATACGCAGTATTTT CASGGGAGTDTQYF
TRBJ1-4 - TRBV2 - TGTGCCAGCAGAACCCGGGAGGCGACTAATGAAAAACTGTTTTTT CASRTREATNEKLFF
TRBJ2-3 - TRBV5-1 TRBD1 TGCGCCAGCAGCCTAAGAACAGGGGGCGCAGAGGCAGATACGCAGTATTTT CASSLRTGGAEADTQYF
TRBJ2-7 once TRBV4-1 TRBD1 TGCGCCAGCAGCCGAGGGACAGGGGAGGGCTACGAGCAGTACTTC CASSRGTGEGYEQYF
TRBJ1-2 once TRBV3-1/TRBV3-2 - TGTGCCAGCAGCCTTCTTGCGGTGGAGGGCTACACCTTC CASSLLAVEGYTF
TRBJ1-2 - TRBV30 - TGTGCCTGGAGTGTACGAGGGAGAGAGGAGTATGGCTACACCTTC CAWSVRGREEYGYTF
TRBJ1-1 - TRBV15 - TGTGCCACCAGCAGAGGGGAGGGGCATGAAGCTTTCTTT CATSRGEGHEAFF
TRBJ1-2 once TRBV19 TRBD1 TGTGCCAGTAGTTTCCCGGGACAGCATACTAACTATGGCTACACCTTC CASSFPGQHTNYGYTF
TRBJ2-7 - TRBV7-9 - TGTGCCAGCAGCTTAGTATCTCGAACTTACGAGCAGTACTTC CASSLVSRTYEQYF
TRBJ1-5 - TRBV29-1 - TGCAGCGTGGCCGGAGCGGGGGACCAGCCCCAGCATTTT CSVAGAGDQPQHF
TRBJ1-4 - TRBV18 - TGTGCCAGCTCACATCCACGGCGGCCAACTAATGAAAAACTGTTTTTT CASSHPRRPTNEKLFF
TRBJ1-5 once TRBV5-4 TRBD1 TGTGCCAGCAGCTTGGGCGGGACAGGGACGCAGCCCCAGCATTTT CASSLGGTGTQPQHF
TRBJ2-2 few TRBV6-6 - TGTGCCAGCAGGATCCGTAGGAACACCGGGGAGCTGTTTTTT CASRIRRNTGELFF
TRBJ1-2 - TRBV6-5 - TGTGCCAGCAGTCCCTTACAGGGCGCCTATGGCTACACCTTC CASSPLQGAYGYTF